This T cell receptor beta chain originates from a study of T cell repertoires in cytomegalovirus infection. At the level of the study: Used in the study were CMV epitopes, some recently identified and HLA-C-restricted, others well-studied and HLA-B-restricted. It was the public TCR beta signatures that indicated both CMV infection and matching HLA type. The study's findings and limits: Across the ex vivo response, the dominant clonotypes were HLA-C-restricted CMV-specific TCR beta clonotypes.

TCRdb called the reads again in MiXCR, with one record for every CDR3 protein. The profile shows approximately 300,000 distinct CDR3 sequences, about 29% of them singletons. The CDR3 has 12 residues. The trim removed 10 bases at V and 8 bases at J, leaving 6 bases unmatched. Details on this clonotype: Its antigen is unidentified.

The starting material was cultured PBMCs, obtained from culture after CMV antigen stimulation. The gene calls are TRBV12-3 or TRBV12-4 and TRBJ2-1; 9 bases align to TRBD1. The sequence came from a human donor in good health (CMV status not recorded). Some clones in this sample may be carry-over from other donors' samples. The CDR3 DNA reads TGTGCCACCATGGGACAGGGCTATGAGCAGTTCTTC. Translating gives CATMGQGYEQFF.